Sequencing of this T cell receptor (beta chain) was carried out in a study of vaccination and CD4 T cells after COVID-19. Sequencing of DNA taken from cultured CD4+ T cells relied on the Oncomine TCR Beta short-read assay. MiXCR was run by TCRdb on the PCR reads, yielding one entry per CDR3 protein. The sample consists of fewer than 15,000 distinct CDR3 sequences, approximately 44% of them appearing once. As to treatment: approximately 11-day PBMC culture with coronavirus spike peptide pools or control peptides (ViraFEST assay). The germline CDR1 and CDR2 sequences are LNHDA and SQIVND (reference sequence). V lost 1 base, J lost 2 bases, and 9 bases lay in between. This CDR3 has 15 amino acids. With respect to this clonotype: Antigen: not known.

The chain combines TRBV19 with TRBJ1-3, with D unresolved. Material: CD4+ T cells from blood, cultured in vitro. The source is a human donor who had recovered from COVID-19. Here the CDR3 reads CASSIGAAAGNTIYF. Here the CDR3 DNA reads TGTGCCAGTAGTATAGGGGCAGCAGCTGGAAACACCATATATTTT.